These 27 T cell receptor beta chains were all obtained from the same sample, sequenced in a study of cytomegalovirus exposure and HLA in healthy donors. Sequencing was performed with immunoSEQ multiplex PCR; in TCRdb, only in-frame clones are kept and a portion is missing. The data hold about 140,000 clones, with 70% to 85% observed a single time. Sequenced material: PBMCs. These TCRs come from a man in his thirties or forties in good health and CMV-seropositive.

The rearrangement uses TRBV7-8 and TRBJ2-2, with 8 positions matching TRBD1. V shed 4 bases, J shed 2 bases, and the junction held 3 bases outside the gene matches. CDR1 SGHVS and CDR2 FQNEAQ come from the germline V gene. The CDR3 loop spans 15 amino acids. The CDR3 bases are TGTGCCAGCAGCTCGGACAGGGAAAACACCGGGGAGCTGTTTTTT. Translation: CASSSDRENTGELFF. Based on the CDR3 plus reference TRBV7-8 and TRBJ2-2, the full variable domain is GAGVSQSPRYKVAKRGQDVALRCDPISGHVSLFWYQQALGQGPEFLTYFQNEAQLDKSGLPSDRFFAERPEGSVSTLKIQRTQQEDSAVYLCASSSDRENTGELFFGEGSRLTVL.

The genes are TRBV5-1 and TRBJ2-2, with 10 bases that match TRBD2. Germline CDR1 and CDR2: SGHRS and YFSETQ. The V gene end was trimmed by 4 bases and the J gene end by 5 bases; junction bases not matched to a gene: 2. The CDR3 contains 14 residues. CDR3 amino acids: CASSQREGTGELFF. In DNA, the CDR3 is TGCGCCAGCAGCCAGCGGGAGGGGACCGGGGAGCTGTTTTTT.

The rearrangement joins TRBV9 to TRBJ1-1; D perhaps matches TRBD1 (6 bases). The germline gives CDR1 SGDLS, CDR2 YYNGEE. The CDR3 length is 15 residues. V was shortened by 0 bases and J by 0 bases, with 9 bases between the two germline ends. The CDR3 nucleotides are TGTGCCAGCAGCGTAGGGGGACAACTGAACACTGAAGCTTTCTTT. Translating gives CASSVGGQLNTEAFF.

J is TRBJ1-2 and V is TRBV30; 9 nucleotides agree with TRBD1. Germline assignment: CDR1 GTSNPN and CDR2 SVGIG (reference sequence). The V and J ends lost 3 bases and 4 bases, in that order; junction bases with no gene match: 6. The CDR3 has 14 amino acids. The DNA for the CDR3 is TGTGCCTGGAGAACAGGGGGCGCCCCCTATGGCTACACCTTC. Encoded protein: CAWRTGGAPYGYTF.

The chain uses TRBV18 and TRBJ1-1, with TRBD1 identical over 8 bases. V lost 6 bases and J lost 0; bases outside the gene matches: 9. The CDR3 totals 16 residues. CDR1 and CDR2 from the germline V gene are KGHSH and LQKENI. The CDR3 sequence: CASSPRTGKLNTEAFF. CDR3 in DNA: TGTGCCAGCTCCCCCCGGACAGGGAAATTGAACACTGAAGCTTTCTTT.

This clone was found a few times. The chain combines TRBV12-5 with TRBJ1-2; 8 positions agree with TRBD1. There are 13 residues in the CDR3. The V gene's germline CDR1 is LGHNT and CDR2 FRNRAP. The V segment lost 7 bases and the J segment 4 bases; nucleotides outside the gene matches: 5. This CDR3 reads CASAPDRAYGYTF. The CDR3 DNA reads TGTGCTAGTGCCCCGGACAGGGCCTATGGCTACACCTTC. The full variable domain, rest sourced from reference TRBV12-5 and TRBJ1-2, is DARVTQTPRHKVTEMGQEVTMRCQPILGHNTVFWYRQTMMQGLELLAYFRNRAPLDDSGMPKDRFSAEMPDATLATLKIQPSEPRDSAVYFCASAPDRAYGYTFGSGTRLTVV.

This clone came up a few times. The CDR3 DNA sequence: TGTGCCAGCTCACCACCGTTACAGGGCCTCGATCAGCCCCAGCATTTT. This sequence encodes CASSPPLQGLDQPQHF. The rearrangement uses TRBV18 and TRBJ1-5, with D possibly TRBD1 on 6 matching bases. The V end was cut by 0 bases, the J end by 5 bases, with 14 bases between. This CDR3 has 16 amino acids. CDR1 KGHSH and CDR2 LQKENI come from the germline V gene.

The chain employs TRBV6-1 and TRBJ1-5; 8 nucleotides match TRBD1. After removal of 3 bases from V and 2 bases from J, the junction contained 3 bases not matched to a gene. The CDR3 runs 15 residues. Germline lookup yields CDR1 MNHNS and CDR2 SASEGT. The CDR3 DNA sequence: TGTGCCAGCAGTGATGTGGGACAGGGCAATCAGCCCCAGCATTTT. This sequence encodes CASSDVGQGNQPQHF.

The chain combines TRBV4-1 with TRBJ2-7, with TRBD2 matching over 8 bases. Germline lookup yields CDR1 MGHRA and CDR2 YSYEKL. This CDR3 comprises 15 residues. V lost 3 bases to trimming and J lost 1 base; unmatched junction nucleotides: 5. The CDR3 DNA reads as TGCGCCAGCAGCCAGGAACCGGGGGGGTCCTACGAGCAGTACTTC. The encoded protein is CASSQEPGGSYEQYF.

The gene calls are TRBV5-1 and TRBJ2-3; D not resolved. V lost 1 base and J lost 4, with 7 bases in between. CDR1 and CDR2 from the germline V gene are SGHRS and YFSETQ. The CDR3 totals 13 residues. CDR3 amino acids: CASSLRSPDTQYF. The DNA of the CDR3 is TGCGCCAGCAGCTTGCGTAGCCCAGATACGCAGTATTTT.

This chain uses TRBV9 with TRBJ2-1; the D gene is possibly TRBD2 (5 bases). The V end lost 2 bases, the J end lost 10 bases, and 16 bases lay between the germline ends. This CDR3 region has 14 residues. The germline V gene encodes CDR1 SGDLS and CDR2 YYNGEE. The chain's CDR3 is CASSVARTPGEQFF. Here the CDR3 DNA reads TGTGCCAGCAGCGTTGCGCGGACCCCGGGGGAGCAGTTCTTC.

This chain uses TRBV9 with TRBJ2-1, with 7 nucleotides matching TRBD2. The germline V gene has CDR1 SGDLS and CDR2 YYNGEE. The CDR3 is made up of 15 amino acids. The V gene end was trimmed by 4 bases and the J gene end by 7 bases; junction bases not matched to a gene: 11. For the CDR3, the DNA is TGTGCCAGCAGCATATCCGGACTAGTCGGGAATGAGCAGTTCTTC. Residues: CASSISGLVGNEQFF.

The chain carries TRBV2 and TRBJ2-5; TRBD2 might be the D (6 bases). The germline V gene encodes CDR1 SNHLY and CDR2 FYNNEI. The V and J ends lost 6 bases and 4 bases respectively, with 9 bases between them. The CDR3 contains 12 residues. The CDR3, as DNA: TGTGCCAGCAGGGGACTGGGAGAGACCCAGTACTTC. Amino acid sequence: CASRGLGETQYF.

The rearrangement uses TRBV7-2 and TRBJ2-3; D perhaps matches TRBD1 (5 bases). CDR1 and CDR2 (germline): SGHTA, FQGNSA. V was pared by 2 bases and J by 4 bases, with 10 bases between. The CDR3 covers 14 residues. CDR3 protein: CASSLRQGPDTQYF. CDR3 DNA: TGTGCCAGCAGCTTACGGCAGGGCCCAGATACGCAGTATTTT.

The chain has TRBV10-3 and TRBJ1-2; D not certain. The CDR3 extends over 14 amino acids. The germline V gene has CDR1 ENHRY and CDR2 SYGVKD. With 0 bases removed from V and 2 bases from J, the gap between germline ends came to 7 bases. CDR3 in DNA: TGTGCCATCAGTGAGTCCCCAGAAAACTATGGCTACACCTTC. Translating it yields CAISESPENYGYTF.

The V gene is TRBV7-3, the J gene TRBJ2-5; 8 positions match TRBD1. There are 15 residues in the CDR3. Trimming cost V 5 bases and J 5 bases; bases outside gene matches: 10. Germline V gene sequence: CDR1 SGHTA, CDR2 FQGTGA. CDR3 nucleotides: TGTGCCAGCAGCCGATGGACAGGGCTGGGGGAGACCCAGTACTTC. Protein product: CASSRWTGLGETQYF.

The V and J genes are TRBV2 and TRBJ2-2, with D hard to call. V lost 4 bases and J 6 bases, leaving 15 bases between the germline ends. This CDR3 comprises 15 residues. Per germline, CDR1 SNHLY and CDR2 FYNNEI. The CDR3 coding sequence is TGTGCCAGCAGTGTAACGGTAGCCCCGGCCGGGGAGCTGTTTTTT. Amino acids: CASSVTVAPAGELFF.

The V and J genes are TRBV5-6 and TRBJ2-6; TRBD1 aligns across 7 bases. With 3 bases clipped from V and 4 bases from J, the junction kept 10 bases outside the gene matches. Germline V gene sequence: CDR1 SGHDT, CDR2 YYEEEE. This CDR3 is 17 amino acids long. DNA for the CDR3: TGTGCCAGCAGCTCGACAGGGTGGTCGGAGGGGGCCAACGTCCTGACTTTC. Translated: CASSSTGWSEGANVLTF.

The CDR3 here is CAISEAAGGRETQYF. CDR3 coding DNA: TGTGCCATCAGTGAGGCAGCGGGAGGGAGAGAGACCCAGTACTTC. This chain uses TRBV10-3 with TRBJ2-5; 10 positions match TRBD2. V shed 2 bases and J 4 bases; nucleotides not matched to a gene: 4. This CDR3 contains 15 residues. Germline V CDR1 and CDR2: ENHRY, SYGVKD.

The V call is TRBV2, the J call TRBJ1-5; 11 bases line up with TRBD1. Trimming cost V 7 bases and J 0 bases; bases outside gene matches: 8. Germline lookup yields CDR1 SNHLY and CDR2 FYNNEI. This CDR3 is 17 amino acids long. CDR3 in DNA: TGTGCCAGCAAAGGGGGGACAGGGGGGAATAGCAATCAGCCCCAGCATTTT. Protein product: CASKGGTGGNSNQPQHF.

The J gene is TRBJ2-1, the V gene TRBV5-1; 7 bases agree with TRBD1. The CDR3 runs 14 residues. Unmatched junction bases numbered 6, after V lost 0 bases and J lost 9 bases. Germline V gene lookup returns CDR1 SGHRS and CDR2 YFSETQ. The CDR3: CASSLGGGRGEQFF. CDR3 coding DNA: TGCGCCAGCAGCTTGGGAGGGGGCAGGGGTGAGCAGTTCTTC.

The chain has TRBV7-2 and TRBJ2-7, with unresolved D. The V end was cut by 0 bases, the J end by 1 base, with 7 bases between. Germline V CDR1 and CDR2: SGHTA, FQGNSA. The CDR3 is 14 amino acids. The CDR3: CASSLAAGSYEQYF. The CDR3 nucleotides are TGTGCCAGCAGCTTAGCAGCAGGATCCTACGAGCAGTACTTC.

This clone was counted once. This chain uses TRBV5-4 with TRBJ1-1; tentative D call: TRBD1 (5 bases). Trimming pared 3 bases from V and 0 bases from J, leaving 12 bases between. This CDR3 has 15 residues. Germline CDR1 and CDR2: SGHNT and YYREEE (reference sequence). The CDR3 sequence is CASSWRGNMNTEAFF. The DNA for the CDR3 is TGTGCCAGCAGCTGGCGGGGCAACATGAACACTGAAGCTTTCTTT.

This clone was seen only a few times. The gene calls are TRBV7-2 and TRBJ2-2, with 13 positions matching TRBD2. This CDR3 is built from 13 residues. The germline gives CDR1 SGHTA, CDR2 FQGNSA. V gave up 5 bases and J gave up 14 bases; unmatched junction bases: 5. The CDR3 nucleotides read TGTGCCAGCAGCATACTAGCGGGGGGGATTCTGTTTTTT. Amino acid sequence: CASSILAGGILFF.

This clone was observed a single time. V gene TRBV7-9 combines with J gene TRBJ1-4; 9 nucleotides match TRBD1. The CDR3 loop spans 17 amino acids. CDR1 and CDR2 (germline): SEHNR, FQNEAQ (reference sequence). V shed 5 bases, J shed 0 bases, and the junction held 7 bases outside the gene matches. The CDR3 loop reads CASSTGQGSATNEKLFF. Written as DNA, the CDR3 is TGTGCCAGCAGCACGGGACAGGGCTCCGCAACTAATGAAAAACTGTTTTTT.

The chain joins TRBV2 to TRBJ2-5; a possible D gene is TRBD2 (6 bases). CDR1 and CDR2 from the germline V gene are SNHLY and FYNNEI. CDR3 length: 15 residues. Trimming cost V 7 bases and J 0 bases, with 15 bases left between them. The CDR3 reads CASIPGAGYQETQYF. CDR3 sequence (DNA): TGTGCCAGCATCCCTGGGGCGGGGTACCAAGAGACCCAGTACTTC.

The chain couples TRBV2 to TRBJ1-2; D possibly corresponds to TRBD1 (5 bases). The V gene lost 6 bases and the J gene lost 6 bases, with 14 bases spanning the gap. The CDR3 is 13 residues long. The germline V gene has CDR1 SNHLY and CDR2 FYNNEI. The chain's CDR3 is CASRGDSMDGYTF. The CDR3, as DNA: TGTGCCAGCAGGGGGGACTCCATGGATGGCTACACCTTC.